These 28 T cell receptor beta chains originate from one sample sequenced in a study of T cell repertoires in cytomegalovirus infection. TCRdb called the reads again in MiXCR, with one record for every CDR3 protein. The repertoire has around 630,000 distinct CDR3 sequences, 20% to 25% of them found once; the top ten carry roughly 8%. Sequenced material: CD8+ T cells from PBMCs. Source of these receptors: a human donor in good health (CMV status not recorded). Some clones in this sample may be carry-over from other donors' samples.

This clonotype appeared a few times. The chain couples TRBV4-2 to TRBJ2-5, with TRBD2 matching over 11 bases. This CDR3 has 19 residues. The germline V gene has CDR1 LGHNA and CDR2 YNFKEQ. J lost 2 bases, V lost 0 bases, and 11 bases had no gene match. The CDR3 region has the DNA TGTGCCAGCAGCCAAGAGATCGCACTAGCGGGGGAACAACAAGAGACCCAGTACTTC. Translated, it gives CASSQEIALAGEQQETQYF.

This clonotype came up a few times. The chain combines TRBV20-1 with TRBJ2-3; the D is unclear. CDR1 DFQATT and CDR2 SNEGSKA come from the germline V gene (reference sequence). Trimming removed 0 bases at V and 3 bases at J, with 13 bases between. The CDR3 length is 15 residues. The CDR3: CSARDRSYRTDTQYF. CDR3 nucleotides: TGCAGTGCTAGAGATCGTAGCTATCGGACAGATACGCAGTATTTT.

V usage is TRBV12-3 or TRBV12-4 and J usage is TRBJ2-1; D is unclear. The length of the CDR3 is 12 residues. V lost 7 bases and J lost 7, with 11 bases in between. CDR3 in DNA: TGTGCCAGCACCCCTATATTAAATGAGCAGTTCTTC. This codes for CASTPILNEQFF.

This clonotype occurred a few times. The rearrangement links TRBV18 to TRBJ1-1, with no clear D. Trimming left V 0 bases short and J 2 bases short, with 7 bases between. This CDR3 is built from 14 residues. Germline V gene lookup returns CDR1 KGHSH and CDR2 LQKENI. Written as DNA, the CDR3 is TGTGCCAGCTCACCACCCCCAGTTAACACTGAAGCTTTCTTT. It is translated as CASSPPPVNTEAFF.

The table lists this clonotype with many counts. The DNA for the CDR3 is TGTGCCAGCAGCTCAAACAGGGTGAACACTGAAGCTTTCTTT. Protein product: CASSSNRVNTEAFF. This sequence joins TRBV5-4 and TRBJ1-1; maybe TRBD1 (6 bases). The CDR3 has 14 amino acids. Germline V lookup: CDR1 SGHNT, CDR2 YYREEE (reference sequence). V lost 3 bases and J 0 bases, leaving 9 bases between the germline ends. Based on the CDR3 plus reference TRBV5-4 and TRBJ1-1, the full variable domain is ETGVTQSPTHLIKTRGQQVTLRCSSQSGHNTVSWYQQALGQGPQFIFQYYREEENGRGNFPPRFSGLQFPNYSSELNVNALELDDSALYLCASSSNRVNTEAFFGQGTRLTVV.

The V and J genes are TRBV29-1 and TRBJ2-5; D not certain. The CDR3 runs to 12 residues. The germline V gene has CDR1 SQVTM and CDR2 ANQGSEA. V gave up 0 bases and J gave up 4 bases, with 6 bases separating them. The CDR3 region is CSVEESTETQYF. CDR3 nucleotide sequence: TGCAGCGTTGAAGAAAGTACAGAGACCCAGTACTTC.

This clonotype has ten or more counts. This chain connects TRBV7-8 to TRBJ2-1; possible D gene TRBD2, 5 bases. CDR3 length equals 14 residues. The ends were cut back, 2 bases at V and 5 bases at J, with 10 bases in the middle. Germline CDR1 reads SGHVS; CDR2 reads FQNEAQ. The CDR3 DNA follows: TGTGCCAGCAGCTTAAATGAGGGAGACAATGAGCAGTTCTTC. Residues: CASSLNEGDNEQFF. The full variable domain, with the rest looked up from reference TRBV7-8 and TRBJ2-1, is GAGVSQSPRYKVAKRGQDVALRCDPISGHVSLFWYQQALGQGPEFLTYFQNEAQLDKSGLPSDRFFAERPEGSVSTLKIQRTQQEDSAVYLCASSLNEGDNEQFFGPGTRLTVL.

This clonotype was counted at least ten times. V gene TRBV12-3 or TRBV12-4 combines with J gene TRBJ2-3; a weak D match, TRBD2 (6 bases). Trimming removed 5 bases from V and 4 bases from J, with 13 bases in between. The CDR3 has 14 residues. CDR3 region: CASSATGGADTQYF. In nucleotides, the CDR3 is TGTGCCAGCAGTGCGACCGGAGGGGCAGATACGCAGTATTTT.

Remarks on this clonotype: At one boundary the junction diverges from the germline segment, which might be a read error. V is TRBV29-1 and J is TRBJ1-2; no definite D call. This CDR3 has 13 residues. Per germline, CDR1 SQVTM and CDR2 ANQGSEA. CDR3 sequence reads: CSVVIGRISGYTF. CDR3 sequence (DNA): TGCAGTGTTGTTATCGGACGGATATCTGGCTACACCTTC.

In this sample, this clonotype turned up many times. The chain uses TRBV11-2 and TRBJ2-1, with D maybe TRBD2 (6 bases). Trimming shortened V by 4 bases and J by 5 bases, and 9 bases separated the two germline ends. Looked up from germline, CDR1 is SGHAT and CDR2 is FQNNGV. This CDR3 has 13 residues. Here the CDR3 reads CASSWDSNNEQFF. The CDR3 DNA reads as TGTGCCAGCAGCTGGGACTCTAACAATGAGCAGTTCTTC.

There are a few counts of this clonotype. The chain couples TRBV28 to TRBJ2-7; no firm D call. V was clipped by 5 bases and J by 0 bases, with 8 bases between them. Germline-derived CDR1 and CDR2 are MDHEN and SYDVKM. This CDR3 is built from 13 residues. The CDR3 nucleotides read TGTGCCAGCAGTCCGCCGGCCTCCTACGAGCAGTACGTC. As protein: CASSPPASYEQYV.

The chain is built from TRBV11-2 and TRBJ2-1, with 11 bases aligning to TRBD2. The CDR3 covers 16 residues. V lost 0 bases, J lost 9 bases, and 7 bases stayed unmatched. The V gene's germline CDR1 is SGHAT and CDR2 FQNNGV. The CDR3 region has the DNA TGTGCCAGCAGCTTAGAAGTAGCGGGGGGGCGCTTTGAGCAGTTCTTC. It is translated as CASSLEVAGGRFEQFF.

This chain links TRBV5-1 with TRBJ1-5; no reliable D call. V dropped 2 bases and J dropped 0 bases, with 9 bases sitting between them. The CDR3 totals 15 residues. Per germline, CDR1 SGHRS and CDR2 YFSETQ. CDR3 in amino acids: CASSFDDGSNQPQHF. In nucleotides, the CDR3 is TGCGCCAGCAGCTTTGACGACGGTAGCAATCAGCCCCAGCATTTT.

A few counts support this clonotype. The V call is TRBV5-8, the J call TRBJ2-1, with no clear D. The CDR3 length is 15 residues. The V end lost 0 bases, the J end lost 4 bases, and 11 bases lay between the germline ends. The germline CDR1 and CDR2 sequences are SGHTS and YDEGEE. The CDR3 region is CASSLVVGIYNEQFF. The CDR3 nucleotides read TGTGCCAGCAGCTTGGTAGTAGGGATATACAATGAGCAGTTCTTC.

This clonotype was seen a few times. The chain links TRBV19 to TRBJ1-5, with D possibly TRBD1 on 5 matching bases. Germline V gene lookup returns CDR1 LNHDA and CDR2 SQIVND (reference sequence). V shed 1 base and J shed 7 bases, with 20 bases lying between them. This CDR3 is built from 17 residues. This CDR3 reads CASSIGGFPSEGQPQHF. The CDR3 region has the DNA TGTGCCAGTAGTATAGGGGGCTTCCCTTCGGAGGGACAGCCCCAGCATTTT.

The gene calls are TRBV10-3 and TRBJ2-3; D tentatively fits TRBD1 or TRBD2 (5 bases each). The germline V and J ends were trimmed by 4 bases and 0 bases, with 14 bases remaining between them. In germline, CDR1 is ENHRY, CDR2 SYGVKD. This CDR3 contains 16 residues. DNA for the CDR3: TGTGCCATCAGTGGAGAGGGGCTGTCTAGCACAGATACGCAGTATTTT. Its translation: CAISGEGLSSTDTQYF.

Worth noting for this clonotype: Germline and junction disagree at one end, which may indicate a read error. CDR3 sequence reads: CSTSRTSGGALSGANVLTF. The CDR3 DNA reads as TGCAGTACTAGTCGGACTAGCGGGGGGGCCCTCTCTGGGGCCAACGTCCTGACTTTC. The chain combines TRBV20-1 with TRBJ2-6, with TRBD2 matching over 15 bases. The CDR3 is 19 amino acids. Germline V lookup: CDR1 DFQATT, CDR2 SNEGSKA (reference sequence).

This clonotype was seen repeatedly, ten times or more. V usage is TRBV12-3 or TRBV12-4 and J usage is TRBJ1-2, with 7 bases identical to TRBD1. The CDR3 length is 16 residues. The junction had 11 bases not matched to a gene; V was cut back by 3 bases and J by 4 bases. CDR3 protein: CASSFLGAGGGYGYTF. CDR3 bases: TGTGCCAGCAGTTTCCTCGGGGCAGGGGGGGGCTATGGCTACACCTTC.

This clonotype appeared a few times. This chain uses TRBV14 with TRBJ1-2; the match to TRBD1 covers 11 bases. CDR1 is SGHDN and CDR2 is FVKESK in the germline V gene. The trim removed 4 bases at V and 8 bases at J, leaving 6 bases unmatched. This CDR3 region has 14 residues. CDR3 DNA: TGTGCCAGCAGCCTAGGACAGGGGGCGAAGGGCTACACCTTC. Amino acid sequence: CASSLGQGAKGYTF.

Only a few counts were recorded for this clonotype. J is TRBJ2-1 and V is TRBV28; 11 bases map to TRBD1. Germline lookup yields CDR1 MDHEN and CDR2 SYDVKM. Trimming removed 7 bases from V and 2 bases from J; junction bases left unmatched: 10. This CDR3 has 17 residues. CDR3 loop: CASNPRPGQGAYNEQFF. CDR3 DNA sequence: TGTGCCAGCAACCCCCGCCCGGGACAGGGGGCCTACAATGAGCAGTTCTTC.

A word on this clonotype: A much larger clone is a single base away; this may be a read error. V and J are TRBV7-6 and TRBJ1-4; D is unclear. Germline loops: CDR1 SGHVS, CDR2 FNYEAQ. The CDR3 runs to 14 residues. CDR3 residues: CASSSSATNEKLIF. CDR3 DNA sequence: TGTGCCAGCAGCTCTAGCGCAACTAATGAAAAACTGATTTTT.

This clonotype occurred a few times. The chain uses TRBV28 and TRBJ1-2, with 9 nucleotides matching TRBD1. Trimming at V came to 8 bases and at J to 6 bases, leaving 13 bases not matched to a gene. CDR3 length: 15 residues. CDR1 and CDR2 (germline): MDHEN, SYDVKM. Here the CDR3 DNA reads TGTGCCAGCCAGTTCCCGGGACAGGGTGTAAATGGCTACACCTTC. It codes for CASQFPGQGVNGYTF.

In the case of this clonotype: Since a much larger clone is just one base distant, this may be a read error. The gene calls are TRBV7-6 and TRBJ2-3, with TRBD1 matching over 9 bases. This CDR3 contains 16 residues. V lost 6 bases and J lost 0; bases outside the gene matches: 7. Germline assignment: CDR1 SGHVS and CDR2 FNYEAQ. CDR3 DNA: TGTGCCAGCAGATTGGGACAGGGCCATAGCACAGATACGCAGTATTTT. Protein sequence: CASRLGQGHSTDTQYF.

The V and J genes are TRBV5-1 and TRBJ2-7; 9 nucleotides match TRBD1. The CDR3 totals 17 residues. With V trimmed by 0 bases and J by 5 bases, 12 bases remained unmatched. In germline, CDR1 is SGHRS, CDR2 YFSETQ. This chain's CDR3 is CASSLALLGQGMDEQYF. CDR3 nucleotide sequence: TGCGCCAGCAGCTTGGCTCTTTTGGGACAGGGTATGGACGAGCAGTACTTC.

This clonotype was counted ten times or more. The rearrangement uses TRBV28 and TRBJ2-4; TRBD1 matches at 7 bases. The V segment lost 7 bases and the J segment 2 bases; nucleotides outside the gene matches: 11. The CDR3 has 16 residues. CDR1 and CDR2 from the germline V gene are MDHEN and SYDVKM. The CDR3 nucleotides read TGTGCCAGCAAGCTGGCAGGGGGTGGATCCAAAAACATTCAGTACTTC. Translation: CASKLAGGGSKNIQYF.

This clonotype occurred many times. The genes are TRBV7-9 and TRBJ2-1; 8 nucleotides match TRBD1. Germline CDR1 and CDR2: SEHNR and FQNEAQ (reference sequence). Trimming removed 5 bases from V and 4 bases from J; junction bases left unmatched: 7. The CDR3 loop spans 15 amino acids. The chain's CDR3 is CASSPRDRPYNEQFF. The CDR3 coding sequence is TGTGCCAGCAGCCCCCGGGACAGGCCTTACAATGAGCAGTTCTTC. Filled out from reference TRBV7-9 and TRBJ2-1, the complete variable domain reads DTGVSQNPRHKITKRGQNVTFRCDPISEHNRLYWYRQTLGQGPEFLTYFQNEAQLEKSRLLSDRFSAERPKGSFSTLEIQRTEQGDSAMYLCASSPRDRPYNEQFFGPGTRLTVL.

This chain connects TRBV6-8 to TRBJ2-5, with D possibly matching TRBD2 (6 bases). Trimming removed 2 bases at V and 4 bases at J, with 26 bases between. Germline V gene sequence: CDR1 MNHGY, CDR2 SAAAGT. The CDR3 consists of 19 residues. CDR3 region: CASSYGPVMGTLGGETQYF. The CDR3 nucleotides are TGTGCCAGCAGTTACGGACCAGTGATGGGTACTCTCGGGGGAGAGACCCAGTACTTC.

This chain connects TRBV7-6 to TRBJ1-1; no clear D. The V and J ends lost 5 bases and 1 base respectively, with 14 bases between them. CDR3 length equals 15 residues. CDR1 and CDR2 from the germline V gene are SGHVS and FNYEAQ. This CDR3 is CASSPGSWGNTEAFF. CDR3 DNA: TGTGCCAGCAGCCCCGGGTCTTGGGGGAACACTGAAGCTTTCTTT.